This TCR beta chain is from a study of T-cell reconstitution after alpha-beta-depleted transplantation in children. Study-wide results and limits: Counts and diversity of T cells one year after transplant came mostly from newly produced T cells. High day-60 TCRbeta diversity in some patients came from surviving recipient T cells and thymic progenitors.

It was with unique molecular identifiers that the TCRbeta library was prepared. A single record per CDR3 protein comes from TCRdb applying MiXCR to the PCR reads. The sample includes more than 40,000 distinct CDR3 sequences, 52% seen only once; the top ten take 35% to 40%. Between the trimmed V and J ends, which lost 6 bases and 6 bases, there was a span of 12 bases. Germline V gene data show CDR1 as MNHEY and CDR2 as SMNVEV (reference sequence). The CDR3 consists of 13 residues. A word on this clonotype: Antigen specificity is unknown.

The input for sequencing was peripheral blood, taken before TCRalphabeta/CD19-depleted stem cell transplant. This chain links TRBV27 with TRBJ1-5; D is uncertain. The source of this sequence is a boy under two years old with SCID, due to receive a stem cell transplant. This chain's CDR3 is CASRAGQVQPQHF. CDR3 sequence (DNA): TGTGCCAGCAGGGCAGGCCAGGTTCAGCCCCAGCATTTT.